This TCR beta chain was recorded in a study of T cell responses to AZD1222 COVID-19 vaccine. Findings and limits, study-wide: Dominant CD4 TCR responses targeted spike regions 160-218 and 743-854.

In its sample, this clone was seen a few times. Its matching antigen is unknown. Here immunoSEQ multiplex PCR was the method, and the copy in TCRdb shows in-frame clones only, minus some. The sample holds about 130,000 clones; approximately 90% are singletons and the top ten take roughly 8.9%. This CDR3 has 14 residues. Trimming removed 1 base from V and 1 base from J, with 6 bases in between. The germline V gene has CDR1 SGHNT and CDR2 YYREEE (reference sequence). This chain uses TRBV5-4 with TRBJ1-5; no reliable D call. The source is an adult who received the AZD1222 COVID-19 vaccine. Specimen: peripheral blood, collected 28 days after the second AZD1222 dose. CDR3 bases: TGTGCCAGCAGCTTGCCGGGGAGCAATCAGCCCCAGCATTTT. This gives the protein CASSLPGSNQPQHF.